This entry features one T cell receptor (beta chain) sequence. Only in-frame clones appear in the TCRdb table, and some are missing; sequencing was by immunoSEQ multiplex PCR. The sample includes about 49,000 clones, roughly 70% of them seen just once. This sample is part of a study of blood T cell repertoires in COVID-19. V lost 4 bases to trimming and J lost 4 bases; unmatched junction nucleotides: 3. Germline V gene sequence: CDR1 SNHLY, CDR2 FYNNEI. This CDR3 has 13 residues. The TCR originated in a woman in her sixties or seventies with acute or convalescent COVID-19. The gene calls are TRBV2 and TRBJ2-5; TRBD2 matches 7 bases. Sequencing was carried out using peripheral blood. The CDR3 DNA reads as TGTGCCAGCAGTGTCCCTAGCGGAGAGACCCAGTACTTC. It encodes CASSVPSGETQYF.